This TCR beta chain stems from a study of cytomegalovirus exposure and HLA in healthy donors. Comments on this clone: Its target is not known.

This CDR3 comprises 13 residues. CDR1 and CDR2 (germline): LGHNA, YNFKEQ. V lost 0 bases, J lost 7 bases, and 7 bases lay in between. 13 Jbeta primers and 60 Vbeta primers were used for the PCR. Original processing methods: In a later analysis, of 80 million or so unique beta chains, around 11 million appeared in at least two donors. Sequencing used immunoSEQ multiplex PCR; TCRdb keeps in-frame clones, though not all of them. Clonal size and the V and J genes are those of that table, whereas D and trimming came from the DNA. The sample holds 95,000 to 150,000 clones, around 69% seen once. Study conclusions and caveats: According to a later analysis, most TCR beta chains associated with CMV appeared HLA-restricted. In vitro testing confirmed three CMV-associated chains as specific for CMV antigens.

Sequencing used PBMCs. The chain employs TRBV4-2 and TRBJ1-5; no reliable D call. This clonotype was obtained from a woman aged 40 to 50 in good health and CMV-seropositive. The CDR3 nucleotides are TGTGCCAGCAGCCAAGATGCAGTGCAGCCCCAGCATTTT. This sequence encodes CASSQDAVQPQHF.